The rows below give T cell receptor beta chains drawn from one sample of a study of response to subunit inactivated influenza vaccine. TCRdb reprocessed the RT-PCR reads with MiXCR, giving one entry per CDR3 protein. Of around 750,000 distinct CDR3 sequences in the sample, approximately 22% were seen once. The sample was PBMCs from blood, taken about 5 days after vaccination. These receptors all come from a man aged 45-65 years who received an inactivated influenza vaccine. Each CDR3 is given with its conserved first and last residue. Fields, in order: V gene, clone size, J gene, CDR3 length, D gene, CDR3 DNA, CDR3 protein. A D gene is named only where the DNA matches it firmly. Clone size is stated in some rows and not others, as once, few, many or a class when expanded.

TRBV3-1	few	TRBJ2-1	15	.	TGTGCCAGCAGCCAAGTCGCTTCTGGTAAGAATGAGCAGTTCTTC	CASSQVASGKNEQFF
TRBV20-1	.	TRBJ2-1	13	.	TGCAGTGCTAGAGAGAGGACTCGCAATGAGCAGTTCTTC	CSARERTRNEQFF
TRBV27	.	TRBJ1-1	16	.	TGTGCCAGCAGTTCCGGACAGCTACTGGTTAGCACTGAAGCTTTCTTT	CASSSGQLLVSTEAFF
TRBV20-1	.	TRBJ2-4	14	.	TGCAGTGCCGCGGCGACCGGGGCACGGAACATTCAGTACTTC	CSAAATGARNIQYF
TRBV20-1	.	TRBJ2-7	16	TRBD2	TGCAGTGCTAGAGATCCGGGCGGGAGGGCCCCGTACGAGCAGTACTTC	CSARDPGGRAPYEQYF
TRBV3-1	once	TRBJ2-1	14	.	TGTGCCAGCAGCCCTCCGCGGGGCCACAATGAGCAGTTCTTC	CASSPPRGHNEQFF
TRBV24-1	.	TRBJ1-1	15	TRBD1	TGTGCCACCAGAGCCGAGGGACAGAAGAACACTGAAGCTTTCTTT	CATRAEGQKNTEAFF
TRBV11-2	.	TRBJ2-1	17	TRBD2	TGTGCCAGCAGAACCCGAGCCGGGACTAGCGAGTACAATGAGCAGTTCTTC	CASRTRAGTSEYNEQFF
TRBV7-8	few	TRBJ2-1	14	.	TGTGCCAGCAGCCTCTCTCAATGGGGGAATGAGCAGTTCTTC	CASSLSQWGNEQFF
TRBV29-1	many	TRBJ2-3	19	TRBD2	TGCAGCGTTGCTCGTCTTGGACTAGCGGGAGGGTCGGGGACAGATACGCAGTATTTT	CSVARLGLAGGSGTDTQYF
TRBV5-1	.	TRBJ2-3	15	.	TGCGCCAGCAGCTTGGAAGGGACCCTAACAGATACGCAGTATTTT	CASSLEGTLTDTQYF
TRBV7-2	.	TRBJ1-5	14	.	TGTGCCAGCAGCTCTAGGGGCAGTTATCAGCCCCAGCATTTT	CASSSRGSYQPQHF
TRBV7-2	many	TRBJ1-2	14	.	TGTGCCAGCAGCCCCAACGGCTTTCGGAGTGGCTACACCTTC	CASSPNGFRSGYTF
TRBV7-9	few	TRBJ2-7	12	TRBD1	TGTGCCCTTAGCAGGGGGAATGACGAGCAGTACTTC	CALSRGNDEQYF
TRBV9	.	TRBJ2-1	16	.	TGTGCCAGCAGCCCCACCGCTAGCGTCCTCTACAATGAGCAGTTCTTC	CASSPTASVLYNEQFF
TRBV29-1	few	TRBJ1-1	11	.	TGCAGCGTTGAGCTCAACACTGAAGCTTTCTTT	CSVELNTEAFF
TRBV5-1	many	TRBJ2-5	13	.	TGCGCCAGCAGCTTGATCGGGGCAGAGACCCAGTACTTC	CASSLIGAETQYF
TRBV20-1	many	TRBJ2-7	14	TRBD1	TGCAGTGCTAGAGTTGTGACAGGGGCGGACGAGCAGTACTTC	CSARVVTGADEQYF
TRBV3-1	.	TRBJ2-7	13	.	TGTGCCAGCAGCTTCGAACGGAGGGCCGGTCTGTACTTC	CASSFERRAGLYF
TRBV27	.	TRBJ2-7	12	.	TGTGCCAGCGCTTTCGGACCCTACGAGCAGTACTTC	CASAFGPYEQYF
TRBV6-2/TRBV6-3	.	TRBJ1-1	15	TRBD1	TGTGCCAGCAGCTCCGGGACAGGGGGCAAAACTGAAGCTTTCTTT	CASSSGTGGKTEAFF
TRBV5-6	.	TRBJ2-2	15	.	TGTGCCAGCAGCTTGGGGCGGCGAGCCACCGGGGAGCTGTTTTTT	CASSLGRRATGELFF
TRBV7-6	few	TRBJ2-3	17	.	TGTGCCAGCAGCGCGCAGACAGGCATCTCGTGGGCAGATACGCAGTATTTT	CASSAQTGISWADTQYF
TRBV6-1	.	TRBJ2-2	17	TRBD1	TGTGCCAGCAGGCGCAAATCAGGGGGAAGTCACACCGGGGAGCTGTTTTTT	CASRRKSGGSHTGELFF
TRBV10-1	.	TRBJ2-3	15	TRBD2	TGCGCCAGCAGTCAGACTAGCGGGATGCAAGATACGCAGTATTTT	CASSQTSGMQDTQYF
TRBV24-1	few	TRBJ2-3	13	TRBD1	TGTGCCACCGGACAGGGGGCGTTAGATACGCAGTATTTT	CATGQGALDTQYF
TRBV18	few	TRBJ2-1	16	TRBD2	TGTGCCAGCTCATCTGAGACTAGCGCAAATACAATGAAGCAGTTCTTC	CASSSETSANTMKQFF
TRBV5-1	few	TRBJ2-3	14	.	TGCGCCAGCAGCTGGGGGACCCCCACAGATACGCAGTATTTT	CASSWGTPTDTQYF
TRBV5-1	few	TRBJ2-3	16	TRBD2	TGCGCCAGCAGCTTGTCGTCGGGGGGTCGGGGAGATACGCAGTATTTT	CASSLSSGGRGDTQYF
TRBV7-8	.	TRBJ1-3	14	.	TGTGCCAGCAGCTTCAGGGAGCCTGGAAACACCATATATTTT	CASSFREPGNTIYF
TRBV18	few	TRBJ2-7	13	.	TGTGCCAGCTCACCACCGTACAGCTACGAGCAGTACTTC	CASSPPYSYEQYF
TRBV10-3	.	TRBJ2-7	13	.	TGTGCCATCAGCGGGGCGAGCGGCTACGAGCAGTACTTC	CAISGASGYEQYF
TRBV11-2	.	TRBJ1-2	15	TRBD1	TGTGCCAGCAGCCACCCGGGACAGGGAAACTATGGCTACACCTTC	CASSHPGQGNYGYTF
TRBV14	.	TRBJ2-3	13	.	TGTGCCAGCAGCCAAGGGACCCTAGATACGCAGTATTTT	CASSQGTLDTQYF
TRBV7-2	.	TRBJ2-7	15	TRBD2	TGTGCCAGCAGCTCGACTAGCGGGGGGACCTACGAGCAGTACTTC	CASSSTSGGTYEQYF
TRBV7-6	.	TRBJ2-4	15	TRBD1	TGTGCCAGCAGCCCGTGGACAGGGGTGGTGAACATTCAGTACTTC	CASSPWTGVVNIQYF
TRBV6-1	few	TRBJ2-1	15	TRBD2	TGTGCCAGCAGCCGGACTAGCGGGGGTTATAGTGAGCAGTTCTTC	CASSRTSGGYSEQFF
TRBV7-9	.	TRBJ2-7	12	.	TGTGCCAGCAGCCCGTGGGCCTACGAGCAGTACTTC	CASSPWAYEQYF
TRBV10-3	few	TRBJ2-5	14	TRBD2	TGTGCCATCAGTGGGACGGGAGGGCTAAAGACCCAGTACTTC	CAISGTGGLKTQYF
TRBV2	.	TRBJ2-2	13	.	TGTGCCAGCAGTCCCGCCGCTCTCGGGGAGCTGTTTTTT	CASSPAALGELFF
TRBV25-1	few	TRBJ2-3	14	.	TGTGCCAGCCAGAGGGGCGCTAGCACAGATACGCAGTATTTT	CASQRGASTDTQYF
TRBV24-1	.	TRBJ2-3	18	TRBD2	TGTGCCACCAGTGATTCCGAACTAGCGGGAGGACGCACAGATACGCAGTATTTT	CATSDSELAGGRTDTQYF
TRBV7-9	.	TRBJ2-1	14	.	TGTGCCAGCAGCTTAAGTTATCTATACAATGAGCAGTTCTTC	CASSLSYLYNEQFF